The 17 T cell receptor beta chains listed next were all sequenced from one sample in a study of low-dose radiotherapy and immunotherapy resistance in tumors. cDNA synthesis used a TRAV/TRBV-specific primer set for both chains. A roughly 19-cycle PCR with a constant-region primer and V-primer adapter amplified TCRs. In TCRdb, the reads were re-called with MiXCR into one record per CDR3 protein. The table records approximately 46,000 distinct CDR3 sequences, under 30% of them present only once. The time point is: after trial treatment. Treatment defined: LDRT plus nivolumab, ipilimumab, low-dose cyclophosphamide and aspirin (RACIN trial). This specimen consisted of PBMCs, obtained after low-dose radiotherapy plus immunotherapy. These receptor sequences come from a male donor with prostate cancer.

This clonotype was observed at least ten times. The rearrangement uses TRBV11-2 and TRBJ2-3; D unresolved. Germline values: CDR1 SGHAT, CDR2 FQNNGV. V lost 5 bases and J 5 bases, leaving 8 bases between the germline ends. The CDR3 totals 12 residues. The chain's CDR3 is CASSPRGDTQYF. CDR3 DNA: TGTGCCAGCAGCCCGAGAGGAGATACGCAGTATTTT.

The CDR3 DNA follows: TGTGCCAGTAGTATTTCCCCGGAGGCCCAGTACTTC. Amino acid sequence: CASSISPEAQYF. The V gene is TRBV19, the J gene TRBJ2-5; D perhaps matches TRBD2 (5 bases). CDR3 length equals 12 residues. The germline CDR1 and CDR2 sequences are LNHDA and SQIVND (reference sequence). Trimming cost V 3 bases and J 9 bases, with 11 bases left between them. The full variable domain, with the rest looked up from reference TRBV19 and TRBJ2-5, is DGGITQSPKYLFRKEGQNVTLSCEQNLNHDAMYWYRQDPGQGLRLIYYSQIVNDFQKGDIAEGYSVSREKKESFPLTVTSAQKNPTAFYLCASSISPEAQYFGPGTRLLVL.

J is TRBJ2-3 and V is TRBV5-1, with 11 bases that match TRBD2. From germline, CDR1 is SGHRS and CDR2 YFSETQ. This CDR3 is 16 amino acids long. The J segment lost 2 bases and the V segment lost 3 bases, leaving 5 bases of the junction unmatched. In nucleotides, the CDR3 is TGCGCCAGCAGCTCACTAGCGGGGGACCCCACAGATACGCAGTATTTT. This sequence encodes CASSSLAGDPTDTQYF. Based on the CDR3 plus reference TRBV5-1 and TRBJ2-3, the full variable domain is KAGVTQTPRYLIKTRGQQVTLSCSPISGHRSVSWYQQTPGQGLQFLFEYFSETQRNKGNFPGRFSGRQFSNSRSEMNVSTLELGDSALYLCASSSLAGDPTDTQYFGPGTRLTVL.

The table lists this clonotype with a few counts. The chain couples TRBV19 to TRBJ2-1; 10 positions match TRBD2. The CDR3 spans 17 residues. Trimming took 2 bases from V and 7 from J; bases not matched to a gene: 11. CDR1 is LNHDA and CDR2 is SQIVND in the germline V gene (reference sequence). The CDR3: CASSIPLAGVVLNEQFF. The CDR3 coding sequence is TGTGCCAGTAGTATACCCCTAGCGGGAGTTGTCTTGAATGAGCAGTTCTTC.

The table lists this clonotype with many counts. The V and J genes are TRBV6-8 and TRBJ2-1; D remains unclear. Germline values: CDR1 MNHGY, CDR2 SAAAGT. With 2 bases removed from V and 9 bases from J, the gap between germline ends came to 11 bases. The CDR3 has 13 residues. CDR3 DNA sequence: TGTGCCAGCAGTTACCTGCTGCCCAGTGAGCAGTTCTTC. Residues: CASSYLLPSEQFF.

This clonotype was seen more than once but under ten times. A far larger clone is a single base away, which makes a read error likely. The chain carries TRBV6-6 and TRBJ2-1; 16 bases map to TRBD2. Germline values: CDR1 MNHNY, CDR2 SVGAGI (reference sequence). The J segment lost 10 bases and the V segment lost 4 bases, leaving 7 bases of the junction unmatched. The CDR3 sequence is 16 residues long. DNA for the CDR3: TGTGCCAGCAGTTCGGGACTAGCGGGAGGGTCCTACGAGCAGTTCTTC. Encoded protein: CASSSGLAGGSYEQFF.

V gene TRBV12-3 or TRBV12-4 combines with J gene TRBJ1-1, with 7 bases identical to TRBD1. The length of the CDR3 is 13 residues. Unmatched junction bases numbered 1, after V lost 2 bases and J lost 4 bases. The CDR3 loop is CASSLYRGTEAFF. In DNA, the CDR3 is TGTGCCAGCAGTTTATACAGGGGCACTGAAGCTTTCTTT.

This clonotype was counted ten times or more. The chain has TRBV2 and TRBJ2-2; 7 bases map to TRBD1. V trimming: 6 bases; J trimming: 4 bases; junction bases outside the gene matches: 5. The germline gives CDR1 SNHLY, CDR2 FYNNEI. The CDR3 covers 14 residues. CDR3 loop: CASSQTGPTGELFF. As DNA, the CDR3 is TGTGCCAGCAGCCAGACAGGGCCCACCGGGGAGCTGTTTTTT.

This clonotype occurred once. Only one base separates this from a far larger clonotype, so it likely reflects a read error. V and J are TRBV5-8 and TRBJ2-2; D call uncertain. Germline V CDR1 and CDR2: SGHTS, YDEGEE. The CDR3 runs to 14 residues. CDR3 nucleotides: TGTGCCAGCAGCCCCGTCCAGAACACCAGGGAGCTGTTTTTT. It yields the protein CASSPVQNTRELFF. Full variable domain (missing parts from reference TRBV5-8 and TRBJ2-2): EAGVTQSPTHLIKTRGQQATLRCSPISGHTSVYWYQQALGLGLQFLLWYDEGEERNRGNFPPRFSGRQFPNYSSELNVNALELEDSALYLCASSPVQNTRELFFGEGSRLTVL.

The sample holds many counts of this clonotype. The chain has TRBV12-3 or TRBV12-4 and TRBJ2-1; 12 nucleotides line up with TRBD2. The CDR3 covers 15 residues. After removal of 4 bases from V and 7 bases from J, the junction contained 5 bases not matched to a gene. The CDR3 nucleotides are TGTGCCAGCAGTTCCGGGACTAGCGGGCGAAATGAGCAGTTCTTC. Amino acid sequence: CASSSGTSGRNEQFF.

V gene TRBV28 combines with J gene TRBJ2-5; TRBD1 might be the D (5 bases). Trimming cost V 3 bases and J 2 bases, with 13 bases left between them. Per germline, CDR1 MDHEN and CDR2 SYDVKM. The CDR3 extends over 15 amino acids. The CDR3 protein is CASSFGSGHQETQYF. CDR3 coding DNA: TGTGCCAGCAGTTTTGGTTCAGGGCATCAAGAGACCCAGTACTTC.

To note about this clonotype: The likely explanation is a read error, given a far larger clone one base away. J is TRBJ2-1 and V is TRBV5-8; D is ambiguous. The ends were cut back, 4 bases at V and 4 bases at J, with 15 bases in the middle. CDR1 and CDR2 from the germline V gene are SGHTS and YDEGEE. This CDR3 comprises 15 residues. The CDR3 reads CASSRYRTTYNEQFF. CDR3 coding DNA: TGTGCCAGCAGCCGCTATAGGACCACTTACAATGAGCAGTTCTTC.

This clonotype was counted ten times or more. This chain uses TRBV7-9 with TRBJ2-1, with TRBD2 identical over 10 bases. The CDR3 is 15 amino acids. V dropped 7 bases and J dropped 8; count of bases not matched to a gene: 11. Germline-derived CDR1 and CDR2 are SEHNR and FQNEAQ (reference sequence). This chain's CDR3 is CASIRLAGAGHEQFF. CDR3 bases: TGTGCCAGCATCAGGCTAGCGGGAGCCGGGCATGAGCAGTTCTTC. Together with reference TRBV7-9 and TRBJ2-1, the CDR3 gives the full variable domain: DTGVSQNPRHKITKRGQNVTFRCDPISEHNRLYWYRQTLGQGPEFLTYFQNEAQLEKSRLLSDRFSAERPKGSFSTLEIQRTEQGDSAMYLCASIRLAGAGHEQFFGPGTRLTVL.

A note on this clonotype: This likely came from a read error, as a far larger clone is one base away. The V call is TRBV5-1, the J call TRBJ2-5; TRBD1 or TRBD2 may be the D gene (6 bases each). CDR1 is SGHRS and CDR2 is YFSETQ in the germline V gene. The CDR3 contains 15 residues. The germline V and J ends were trimmed by 4 bases and 11 bases, with 24 bases remaining between them. CDR3 in DNA: TGCGCCAGCAGCGTAACCGGGAGTAAGGGGGATGAGCAGTACTTC. Its translation: CASSVTGSKGDEQYF.

This clonotype was counted many times. The chain uses TRBV9 and TRBJ2-4; possible D gene TRBD1, 6 bases. From germline, CDR1 is SGDLS and CDR2 YYNGEE. The CDR3 runs to 15 residues. V dropped 7 bases and J dropped 3 bases, with 17 bases sitting between them. The CDR3 is CASSPPQGGKNIQYF. In nucleotides, the CDR3 is TGTGCCAGCTCCCCCCCACAGGGCGGCAAAAACATTCAGTACTTC.

This sequence joins TRBV30 and TRBJ1-1; D is unclear. The germline CDR1 and CDR2 sequences are GTSNPN and SVGIG (reference sequence). The CDR3 runs 11 residues. V lost 3 bases to trimming and J lost 6 bases, with 8 bases between them. CDR3 residues: CAWSGRAEAFF. The DNA of the CDR3 is TGTGCCTGGAGCGGGAGGGCTGAAGCTTTCTTT.

This clonotype was counted many times. The V and J genes are TRBV30 and TRBJ1-2; TRBD1 aligns across 7 bases. The ends lost 0 bases at V and 2 bases at J; junction bases unmatched: 6. CDR1 and CDR2 from the germline V gene are GTSNPN and SVGIG (reference sequence). This CDR3 contains 15 residues. The CDR3: CAWSVGQGVNYGYTF. DNA for the CDR3: TGTGCCTGGAGTGTAGGTCAGGGGGTAAACTATGGCTACACCTTC.